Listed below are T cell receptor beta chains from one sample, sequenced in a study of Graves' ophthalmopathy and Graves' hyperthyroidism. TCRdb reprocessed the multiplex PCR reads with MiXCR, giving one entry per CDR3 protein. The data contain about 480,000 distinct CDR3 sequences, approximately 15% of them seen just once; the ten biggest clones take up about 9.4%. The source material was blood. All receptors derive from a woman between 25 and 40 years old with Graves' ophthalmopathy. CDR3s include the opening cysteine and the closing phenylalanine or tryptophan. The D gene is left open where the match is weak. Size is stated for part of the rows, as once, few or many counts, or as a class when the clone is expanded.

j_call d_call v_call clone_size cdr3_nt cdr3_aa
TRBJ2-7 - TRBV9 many TGTGCCAGCAGCGTAGATGGGGGCGCCGCAGGCGAGCAGTACTTC CASSVDGGAAGEQYF
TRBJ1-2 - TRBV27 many TGTGCCAGCAGTCTCGGGGTTAACAACCCCTATGGCTACACCTTC CASSLGVNNPYGYTF
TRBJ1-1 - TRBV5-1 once TGCGCCAGCAGCTTGGTTATGACAGGGAACACTGAAGCTTTCTTT CASSLVMTGNTEAFF
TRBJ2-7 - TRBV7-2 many TGTGCCAGCAGCTTAGCGGTAGGACGGAACTACGAGCAGTACTTC CASSLAVGRNYEQYF
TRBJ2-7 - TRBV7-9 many TGTGCCAGCAGCACCCCGGGACCCTCCTACGAGCAGTACTTC CASSTPGPSYEQYF
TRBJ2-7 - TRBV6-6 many TGTGCCAGCAGAGCGGACAGCTACGAGCAGTACTTC CASRADSYEQYF
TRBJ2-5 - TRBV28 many TGTGCCAGCAGTCCCAGGGGCGGGCCGGTGGAGACCCAGTACTTC CASSPRGGPVETQYF
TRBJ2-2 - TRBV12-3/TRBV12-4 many TGTGCCAGCAGTTTATCGGCGGGCGGCACCGGGGAGCTGTTTTTT CASSLSAGGTGELFF
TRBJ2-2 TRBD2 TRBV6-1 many TGTGCCAGCAGTCCGGGGGTGCTAGCGGGAGTCACCGGGGAGCTGTTTTTT CASSPGVLAGVTGELFF
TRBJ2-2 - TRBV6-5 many TGTGCCAGCATTATGAGTAGGGGCGGGGAGCTGTTTTTT CASIMSRGGELFF
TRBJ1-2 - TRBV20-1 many TGCAGTGCTATGAACGGGTTTAACTATGGCTACACCTTC CSAMNGFNYGYTF
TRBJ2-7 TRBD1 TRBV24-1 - TGTGCCACCAGTGATTCTGGACAGGGGGCGTACGAGCAGTACTTC CATSDSGQGAYEQYF
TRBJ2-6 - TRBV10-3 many TGTGCCATCAGTGAGTCCAGCGGACACTCTGGGGCCAACGTCCTGACTTTC CAISESSGHSGANVLTF
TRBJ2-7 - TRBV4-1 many TGCGCCAGCAGCCAAGGGTTCACCTCTGGCGACGAGCAGTACTTC CASSQGFTSGDEQYF
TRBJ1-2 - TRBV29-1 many TGCAGCGTGGGGGAGGGGGACGCGGACTATGGCTACACCTTC CSVGEGDADYGYTF
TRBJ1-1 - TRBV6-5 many TGTGCCAGCCTTCGGACAGTCACTGAAGCTTTCTTT CASLRTVTEAFF
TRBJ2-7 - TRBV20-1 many TGCAGTGCTAGAGGGCAGGGGGGCGAGCAGTACTTC CSARGQGGEQYF
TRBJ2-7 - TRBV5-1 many TGCGCCAGCAGCGACTACTACGAGCAGTACTTC CASSDYYEQYF
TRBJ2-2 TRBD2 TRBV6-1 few TGTGCCAGCAGTGAACTAGCGGGTTCGGGCGGGGAGCTGTTTTTT CASSELAGSGGELFF
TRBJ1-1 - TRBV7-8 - TGTGCCAGCAGCTTATTTCAGGGTGGGACTGAAGCTTTCTTT CASSLFQGGTEAFF
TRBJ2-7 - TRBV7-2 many TGTGCCAGCAGCAATACAGGGACCTACGAGCAGTACTTC CASSNTGTYEQYF
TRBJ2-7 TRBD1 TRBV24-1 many TGTGCCACCAGTGACGGGACAGTCTCCTACGAGCAGTACTTC CATSDGTVSYEQYF
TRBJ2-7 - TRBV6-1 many TGTGCCAGCAGTGAAGAAGCCCCAACACTCTACGAGCAGTACTTC CASSEEAPTLYEQYF
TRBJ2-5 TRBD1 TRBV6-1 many TGTGCCAGCAGAGACAGGGGAGGAAAGACCCAGTACTTC CASRDRGGKTQYF
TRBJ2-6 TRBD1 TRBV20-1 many TGCAGTGCTGGACAGGGCTCTGGGGCCAACGTCCTGACCTTC CSAGQGSGANVLTF
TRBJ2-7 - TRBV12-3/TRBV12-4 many TGTGCCAGCAGTTTTACGGGAGTCAAGCAGTACTTC CASSFTGVKQYF
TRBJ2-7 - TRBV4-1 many TGCGCCAGCAGGGGGGGGGCGGCTCCAGACGAGCAGTACTTC CASRGGAAPDEQYF
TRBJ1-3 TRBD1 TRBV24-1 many TGTGCCACCAGTGATCATGGACAGGGAGCTGGAAACACCATATATTTT CATSDHGQGAGNTIYF
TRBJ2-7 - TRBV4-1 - TGCGCCAGCAGCCAAGAGGGCGACATGGCCTACGAGCAGTACTTC CASSQEGDMAYEQYF
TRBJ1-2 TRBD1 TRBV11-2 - TGTGCCAGCAGCTCTTACAGGGGCAGACTCCAGAACTATGGCTACACCTTC CASSSYRGRLQNYGYTF
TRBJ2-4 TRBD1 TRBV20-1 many TGCAGTGCTAGAGGCCAGGGGGTCATTCAGTACTTC CSARGQGVIQYF
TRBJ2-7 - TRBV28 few TGTGCCAGCAGTTCCCTTGGGAACCCCCGCTACGAGCAGTACTTC CASSSLGNPRYEQYF
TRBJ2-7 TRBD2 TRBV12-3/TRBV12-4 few TGTGCCAGCATTTGGGACTACGATCAGTACTTC CASIWDYDQYF